This T cell receptor (beta chain) was profiled in a study of blood T cells in healthy people across ages (dated by TCRdb to between 2014 and 2016). For context, the study as a whole: Template switching captured roughly one uniquely barcoded TCR beta cDNA molecule per two T cells in model experiments. Using the same blood draw, the study looked at two additional independent replicas of 1 million unique cDNA reads for two donors, one aged 18 to 30 and the other aged 80 or older. Four age groups were formed from the donors: young (average roughly 15 years), middle-aged (just under 40), aged (about 68) and long-lived (about 75). To avoid experimental bias, donors of different ages were randomly spread across the sequencing lanes. To track age-related changes in TCR beta repertoire diversity, the study relied on deep sequencing normalized with unique cDNA molecular identifiers.

The library came from 5' RACE. A second PCR of roughly 7 to 11 cycles was performed with a sample-barcoded 5' primer and a J-beta primer mix. A template-switch 5' adaptor carrying 12 random nucleotides introduced a unique molecular identifier onto each TCR beta cDNA molecule. Each sample yielded at least 3 million CDR3-containing paired-end reads. First-strand cDNA synthesis was performed from all RNA using the Mint cDNA synthesis kit, with priming by a TRBC-specific oligonucleotide. Following uracil-DNA glycosylase treatment, a first 18-cycle PCR with universal primers M1SS and BC2_uni_R was performed on all cDNA. In the original analysis: For normalization, 1 million high-quality reads, each with a distinct molecular identifier, were randomly selected from each sample. Instead of being binned into consensus sequences, reads with shared molecular identifiers were discarded. MiTCR, run with a Q25 quality threshold and the strictest error-elimination algorithm, handled CDR3 identification, clonotype clustering and error correction. Lower-bound total TCR beta diversity was estimated with a nonparametric unseen species model using Euler transformation. TCRdb trimmed public reads at Q25 via fastp, called clones via MiXCR and kept in-frame beta chains. Every distinct CDR3 protein forms one entry, paired with its most common genes and DNA. It is TCRdb's table, rather than the study itself, that gives the V and J calls and clone size. The sample table holds 1.8 million or so distinct CDR3 sequences, of which about 39% were seen once. The ten most abundant clones make up under 30% of the sample.

Donors were approximately 42 systemically healthy Caucasian individuals from Russia aged roughly 6 to 100 years. Approximately 9 milliliters of peripheral blood were collected from each donor into EDTA-treated Vacutainer tubes. PBMCs were isolated by Ficoll-Paque density-gradient centrifugation, with at least 6.5 million obtained per sample. Trizol reagent was used to extract total RNA from the PBMCs, yielding at least 6 micrograms per sample. The percentages of naive CD45RAhigh/CD27high T cells were determined by flow cytometry on a PBMC aliquot from every donor. As encoded in the germline V gene, CDR1 is MGHRA while CDR2 is YSYEKL. Reading from cysteine to phenylalanine, the CDR3 counts 16 amino acids. Only CDR3 DNA remains: 48 bases, in frame from the first base. Ends trimmed: V by 4 bases, J by 5 bases; bases unmatched to a gene: 9. A word on this clonotype: No antigen is known for it. No base qualities exist here, and no much larger clone lies one base off it.

Overall results and qualifications from the work: Estimates of total diversity based on one million sequenced T cells were considered lower bounds and underestimates. The CMV infection status of donors was not known, potentially confounding age-related changes in expanded clonotypes. Since profiling was done on bulk unsorted PBMCs, naive and antigen-experienced compartments could not be conclusively compared. Observed TCR beta diversity per million T cells fell roughly linearly with age, and a significant reduction was already apparent by age roughly 40. Observed TCR beta diversity correlated strongly with the percentage of naive T cells measured by flow cytometry. Compared with the aged group, the long-lived group had more naive CD4+ T cells, fewer expanded clones and increased TCR diversity, suggesting age selection.

This clonotype originated in a human donor in good health. The chain employs TRBV4-1 and TRBJ2-1, with 9 bases aligning to TRBD1. The sequenced sample consisted of blood. The nucleotides read TGCGCCAGCAGCCGCCCCTTGGGACAGGGCCACAATGAGCAGTTCTTC. This yields the protein CASSRPLGQGHNEQFF.